One sample yielded the 32 T cell receptor beta chains listed below, sequenced in a study of cytomegalovirus exposure and HLA in healthy donors. Primers for the PCR totalled 60 Vbeta and 13 Jbeta. Using immunoSEQ multiplex PCR, the repertoire was profiled, and TCRdb retains in-frame clones only, with some absent. The data contain around 100,000 clones, around 77% of them singletons. The specimen sequenced was PBMCs. The source is a young man in good health and CMV-seronegative.

This chain uses TRBV2 with TRBJ2-3; TRBD2 matches 13 bases. V dropped 6 bases and J dropped 0; count of bases not matched to a gene: 3. Germline V gene sequence: CDR1 SNHLY, CDR2 FYNNEI. CDR3 length: 16 amino acids. CDR3 DNA sequence: TGTGCCAGCAGAGGGACTAGCGGGATTAGCACAGATACGCAGTATTTT. This translates into CASRGTSGISTDTQYF.

The table lists this clone with a few counts. This chain links TRBV30 with TRBJ1-2; TRBD1 is a possible D gene (5 bases). The CDR3 spans 15 residues. Germline V lookup: CDR1 GTSNPN, CDR2 SVGIG (reference sequence). V gave up 4 bases and J gave up 4 bases, with 19 bases separating them. CDR3 sequence reads: CAWTLDSFLPYGYTF. The CDR3 coding sequence is TGTGCCTGGACCCTTGACAGCTTCTTACCCTATGGCTACACCTTC.

The chain employs TRBV5-1 and TRBJ2-5; TRBD2 agrees at 13 bases. The V segment lost 2 bases and the J segment 3 bases; nucleotides outside the gene matches: 4. There are 16 residues in the CDR3. Germline lookup yields CDR1 SGHRS and CDR2 YFSETQ. The CDR3 is CASSFQLAGGEETQYF. The CDR3 bases are TGCGCCAGCAGCTTCCAACTAGCGGGGGGGGAAGAGACCCAGTACTTC.

This chain joins TRBV10-2 and TRBJ2-7; TRBD1 is a possible D gene (6 bases). Germline values: CDR1 WSHSY, CDR2 SAAADI. There are 15 residues in the CDR3. The ends were cut back, 2 bases at V and 3 bases at J, with 14 bases in the middle. The CDR3 reads CASSEHRAALYEQYF. In DNA, the CDR3 is TGCGCCAGCAGTGAGCACAGGGCCGCCCTCTACGAGCAGTACTTC.

In DNA form, the CDR3 reads TGCGCCAGCAGCACCGACAGGGCCCTCACCGGGGAGCTGTTTTTT. This translates into CASSTDRALTGELFF. This rearrangement joins TRBV5-1 to TRBJ2-2, with 7 bases fitting TRBD1. This CDR3 comprises 15 residues. With 4 bases clipped from V and 4 bases from J, the junction kept 7 bases outside the gene matches. Germline assignment: CDR1 SGHRS and CDR2 YFSETQ.

The sample holds a few counts of this clone. The rearrangement uses TRBV13 and TRBJ2-5, with D unclear. The germline V gene has CDR1 PRHDT and CDR2 FYEKMQ (reference sequence). CDR3 length: 13 amino acids. The V end was cut by 0 bases, the J end by 3 bases, with 5 bases between. CDR3 in DNA: TGTGCCAGCAGCTTAGGGTCAGAAGAGACCCAGTACTTC. As protein: CASSLGSEETQYF.

This chain joins TRBV11-2 and TRBJ2-3; 8 bases agree with TRBD2. CDR1 is SGHAT and CDR2 is FQNNGV in the germline V gene. The V segment lost 0 bases and the J segment 2 bases; nucleotides outside the gene matches: 10. This CDR3 is built from 18 residues. The CDR3 region is CASSLDLVAGTYTDTQYF. CDR3 bases: TGTGCCAGCAGCTTAGATTTAGTAGCGGGGACCTACACAGATACGCAGTATTTT.

This clone came up once. J is TRBJ2-7 and V is TRBV7-9; tentatively, D is TRBD1 (6 bases). The CDR3 sequence is 15 residues long. Trimming pared 4 bases from V and 3 bases from J, leaving 16 bases between. The germline CDR1 and CDR2 sequences are SEHNR and FQNEAQ (reference sequence). Here the CDR3 reads CASSSHRDTYYEQYF. CDR3 nucleotide sequence: TGTGCCAGCAGCTCCCACCGGGACACTTACTACGAGCAGTACTTC.

The chain carries TRBV28 and TRBJ2-7, with D possibly matching TRBD2 (6 bases). In germline, CDR1 is MDHEN, CDR2 SYDVKM. CDR3 length: 14 amino acids. V dropped 11 bases and J dropped 0 bases, with 17 bases sitting between them. CDR3 nucleotide sequence: TGTGCCGCCGGCACCGCGGGATCCTCCTACGAGCAGTACTTC. Encoded protein: CAAGTAGSSYEQYF.

The chain combines TRBV28 with TRBJ2-1; 7 bases match TRBD1. The CDR3 has 16 amino acids. CDR1 is MDHEN and CDR2 is SYDVKM in the germline V gene. The V gene end was trimmed by 3 bases and the J gene end by 6 bases; junction bases not matched to a gene: 11. The CDR3 reads CASSLVDRDGGNEQFF. The CDR3 DNA reads TGTGCCAGCAGTTTGGTCGACAGGGATGGGGGCAATGAGCAGTTCTTC. Complete variable domain (other parts from reference TRBV28 and TRBJ2-1): DVKVTQSSRYLVKRTGEKVFLECVQDMDHENMFWYRQDPGLGLRLIYFSYDVKMKEKGDIPEGYSVSREKKERFSLILESASTNQTSMYLCASSLVDRDGGNEQFFGPGTRLTVL.

J is TRBJ2-7 and V is TRBV6-1, with a tentative D call TRBD2 (6 bases). The V and J ends lost 3 bases and 1 base respectively, with 10 bases between them. The germline CDR1 and CDR2 sequences are MNHNS and SASEGT. The CDR3 loop spans 14 amino acids. The CDR3 loop reads CASSDAGRSYEQYF. The CDR3 DNA reads as TGTGCCAGCAGTGACGCGGGAAGGTCCTACGAGCAGTACTTC.

The rearrangement links TRBV7-8 to TRBJ2-5, with 8 positions matching TRBD2. Near its end, the DNA agrees better with TRBJ2-7, so the J call may be wrong. The CDR3 spans 15 residues. Germline lookup yields CDR1 SGHVS and CDR2 FQNEAQ. CDR3 nucleotides: TGTGCCAGCAGCTTAGTTCTGGCGGGAGGCTACGAGCAGTACTTC. Its translation: CASSLVLAGGYEQYF.

The chain is built from TRBV5-1 and TRBJ2-2, with TRBD1 identical over 7 bases. Germline V gene sequence: CDR1 SGHRS, CDR2 YFSETQ. V shed 3 bases, J shed 7 bases, and the junction held 15 bases outside the gene matches. This CDR3 is 17 amino acids long. CDR3 protein: CASSSQGIQRRSGELFF. The CDR3, as DNA: TGCGCCAGCAGCTCACAGGGGATCCAAAGAAGGAGCGGGGAGCTGTTTTTT. Filled out from reference TRBV5-1 and TRBJ2-2, the complete variable domain reads KAGVTQTPRYLIKTRGQQVTLSCSPISGHRSVSWYQQTPGQGLQFLFEYFSETQRNKGNFPGRFSGRQFSNSRSEMNVSTLELGDSALYLCASSSQGIQRRSGELFFGEGSRLTVL.

Only a few counts were recorded for this clone. The gene calls are TRBV7-9 and TRBJ1-2; D possibly corresponds to TRBD1 (6 bases). Germline V gives CDR1 SEHNR, CDR2 FQNEAQ (reference sequence). This CDR3 is 15 amino acids long. The germline V and J ends were trimmed by 0 bases and 5 bases, with 13 bases remaining between them. The CDR3: CASSLAAGQLYGYTF. CDR3 nucleotides: TGTGCCAGCAGCTTAGCGGCTGGACAGCTTTATGGCTACACCTTC.

The genes are TRBV2 and TRBJ2-1; no firm D call. The germline V gene encodes CDR1 SNHLY and CDR2 FYNNEI. The V end lost 4 bases, the J end lost 9 bases, and 4 bases lay between the germline ends. This CDR3 has 10 residues. The CDR3 nucleotides read TGTGCCAGCAGTGCTCCTGAGCAGTTCTTC. This sequence encodes CASSAPEQFF.

The chain links TRBV6-5 to TRBJ1-1; 8 bases fit TRBD1. The germline CDR1 and CDR2 sequences are MNHEY and SVGAGI. Trimming at V came to 1 base and at J to 6 bases, leaving 10 bases not matched to a gene. The length of the CDR3 is 16 residues. For the CDR3, the DNA is TGTGCCAGCAGTTACTTCACGAGACAGGGGATCCCTGAAGCTTTCTTT. It encodes CASSYFTRQGIPEAFF.

This clone was recorded once. The V call is TRBV25-1, the J call TRBJ1-1, with D perhaps matching TRBD1 (6 bases). This CDR3 has 12 amino acids. Germline CDR1 and CDR2: MGHDK and SYGVNS. V was pared by 3 bases and J by 11 bases, with 13 bases between. CDR3 sequence: CASSDVGGWAFF. CDR3 DNA: TGTGCCAGCAGTGATGTTGGGGGCTGGGCTTTCTTT.

V usage is TRBV7-6 and J usage is TRBJ2-5; 9 bases line up with TRBD1. The junction had 8 bases not matched to a gene; V was cut back by 5 bases and J by 4 bases. There are 15 residues in the CDR3. CDR1 and CDR2 from the germline V gene are SGHVS and FNYEAQ. CDR3 region: CASSRDRAFGETQYF. The CDR3 DNA reads TGTGCCAGCAGCCGGGACAGGGCATTCGGAGAGACCCAGTACTTC.

This chain connects TRBV30 to TRBJ1-2, with D hard to call. Germline V lookup: CDR1 GTSNPN, CDR2 SVGIG (reference sequence). This CDR3 region has 18 residues. Trimming shortened V by 0 bases and J by 0 bases, and 20 bases separated the two germline ends. The CDR3, as DNA: TGTGCCTGGAGTGTACGGAGGCGGAGTATAAAATCTAACTATGGCTACACCTTC. Its translation is CAWSVRRRSIKSNYGYTF. Together with reference TRBV30 and TRBJ1-2, the CDR3 gives the full variable domain: SQTIHQWPATLVQPVGSPLSLECTVEGTSNPNLYWYRQAAGRGLQLLFYSVGIGQISSEVPQNLSASRPQDRQFILSSKKLLLSDSGFYLCAWSVRRRSIKSNYGYTFGSGTRLTVV.

The chain uses TRBV19 and TRBJ2-3; D is undetermined. Germline CDR1 is LNHDA and CDR2 is SQIVND (reference sequence). Between the trimmed V and J ends, which lost 1 base and 1 base, there was a span of 6 bases. The CDR3 is made up of 14 amino acids. The CDR3 DNA is TGTGCCAGTAGTATAGGCCAGGGCACAGATACGCAGTATTTT. This translates into CASSIGQGTDTQYF.

The CDR3 is CASSPYPLRGVDEQFF. CDR3 DNA: TGTGCCAGCAGCCCCTACCCCCTGCGGGGGGTCGATGAGCAGTTCTTC. The rearrangement joins TRBV11-2 to TRBJ2-1, with 8 bases lining up with TRBD2. The germline gives CDR1 SGHAT, CDR2 FQNNGV. This CDR3 has 16 amino acids. After removal of 5 bases from V and 8 bases from J, the junction contained 14 bases not matched to a gene.

The chain joins TRBV5-4 to TRBJ1-2; 9 nucleotides line up with TRBD1. With 4 bases clipped from V and 1 base from J, the junction kept 2 bases outside the gene matches. The CDR3 sequence is 14 residues long. CDR1 SGHNT and CDR2 YYREEE come from the germline V gene (reference sequence). CDR3 sequence: CASSGGQGNYGYTF. CDR3 bases: TGTGCCAGCAGCGGGGGACAGGGTAACTATGGCTACACCTTC.

A word on this clone: Other DNA sequences in the sample encode the same CDR3. This chain uses TRBV19 with TRBJ1-5; maybe TRBD1 (5 bases). The germline V and J ends were trimmed by 5 bases and 7 bases, with 15 bases remaining between them. Looked up from germline, CDR1 is LNHDA and CDR2 is SQIVND (reference sequence). The CDR3 has 14 residues. This CDR3 reads CASSSQGGRQPQHF. In nucleotides, the CDR3 is TGTGCCAGTAGTTCTCAGGGAGGAAGGCAGCCCCAGCATTTT. The full variable domain, in which reference TRBV19 and TRBJ1-5 provide the parts outside the CDR3, is DGGITQSPKYLFRKEGQNVTLSCEQNLNHDAMYWYRQDPGQGLRLIYYSQIVNDFQKGDIAEGYSVSREKKESFPLTVTSAQKNPTAFYLCASSSQGGRQPQHFGDGTRLSIL.

CDR3 loop: CASSIYRDNEQFF. Written as DNA, the CDR3 is TGTGCCAGCAGCATATATCGGGACAATGAGCAGTTCTTC. The chain is built from TRBV21-1 and TRBJ2-1; TRBD2 is the table's D call, not checked against the DNA. TRBV21-1 is marked as a pseudogene. The CDR3 contains 13 residues.

The chain recombines TRBV18 with TRBJ2-7, with 12 bases identical to TRBD2. This CDR3 region has 16 residues. The germline V gene has CDR1 KGHSH and CDR2 LQKENI. After removal of 6 bases from V and 7 bases from J, the junction contained 13 bases not matched to a gene. The CDR3 DNA sequence: TGTGCCAGCTCTCCCGGACTAGCGGGAACCTCGGGGGAGCAGTACTTC. It translates to CASSPGLAGTSGEQYF.

J is TRBJ2-1 and V is TRBV7-2; TRBD1 matches 9 bases. This CDR3 comprises 18 residues. The germline CDR1 and CDR2 sequences are SGHTA and FQGNSA. Trimming cost V 1 base and J 2 bases; bases outside gene matches: 9. The CDR3 DNA is TGTGCCAGCAGCTTAGGGGCGGCCGGGACAGGGCCCTACAATGAGCAGTTCTTC. This encodes CASSLGAAGTGPYNEQFF.

This rearrangement joins TRBV5-4 to TRBJ2-5; no definite D call. Trimming took 1 base from V and 2 from J, leaving 6 bases between them. The CDR3 is 13 amino acids. From germline, CDR1 is SGHNT and CDR2 YYREEE (reference sequence). Here the CDR3 reads CASSLTVQETQYF. The CDR3 DNA reads as TGTGCCAGCAGCTTGACAGTACAAGAGACCCAGTACTTC.

This clone was counted a few times. The sample contains more than one DNA sequence encoding this CDR3. The chain couples TRBV6-1 to TRBJ2-1; 12 nucleotides match TRBD2. J gave up 4 bases and V 2 bases, and 0 bases lay outside the gene matches. Germline V lookup: CDR1 MNHNS, CDR2 SASEGT. The CDR3 totals 15 residues. DNA for the CDR3: TGTGCCAGCAGTGAACTAGCGGGGGGGTACAATGAGCAGTTCTTC. Protein: CASSELAGGYNEQFF.

The rearrangement uses TRBV2 and TRBJ1-1, with a tentative D call TRBD1 (6 bases). From germline, CDR1 is SNHLY and CDR2 FYNNEI. The germline V and J ends were trimmed by 7 bases and 8 bases, with 11 bases remaining between them. CDR3 size: 11 residues. CDR3 nucleotides: TGTGCCAGCAACGACAGGATAGAAGCTTTCTTT. Protein product: CASNDRIEAFF.

The chain recombines TRBV7-9 with TRBJ1-1; a possible D gene is TRBD1 (5 bases). Germline V gene lookup returns CDR1 SEHNR and CDR2 FQNEAQ (reference sequence). The CDR3 sequence is 17 residues long. The V end was cut by 5 bases, the J end by 0 bases, with 19 bases between. CDR3 residues: CASSTPPRQFMNTEAFF. The CDR3 DNA reads TGTGCCAGCAGCACTCCTCCAAGACAGTTCATGAACACTGAAGCTTTCTTT. The whole variable domain, filled in from reference TRBV7-9 and TRBJ1-1, reads DTGVSQNPRHKITKRGQNVTFRCDPISEHNRLYWYRQTLGQGPEFLTYFQNEAQLEKSRLLSDRFSAERPKGSFSTLEIQRTEQGDSAMYLCASSTPPRQFMNTEAFFGQGTRLTVV.

This chain connects TRBV5-1 to TRBJ2-1; perhaps TRBD1 as D (6 bases). Germline CDR1 SGHRS, CDR2 YFSETQ. V dropped 5 bases and J dropped 4 bases, with 13 bases sitting between them. This CDR3 contains 14 residues. CDR3 sequence reads: CASRTAGEYNEQFF. The CDR3 DNA reads TGCGCCAGCAGGACGGCAGGGGAATACAATGAGCAGTTCTTC.

This sequence joins TRBV7-9 and TRBJ2-1; 9 bases fit TRBD2. Germline V CDR1 and CDR2: SEHNR, FQNEAQ (reference sequence). The CDR3 sequence is 18 residues long. The V gene end was trimmed by 5 bases and the J gene end by 4 bases; junction bases not matched to a gene: 15. The CDR3 DNA is TGTGCCAGCAGCCCGACCCAGATCAGACTAGCGGCTTACAATGAGCAGTTCTTC. It codes for CASSPTQIRLAAYNEQFF.